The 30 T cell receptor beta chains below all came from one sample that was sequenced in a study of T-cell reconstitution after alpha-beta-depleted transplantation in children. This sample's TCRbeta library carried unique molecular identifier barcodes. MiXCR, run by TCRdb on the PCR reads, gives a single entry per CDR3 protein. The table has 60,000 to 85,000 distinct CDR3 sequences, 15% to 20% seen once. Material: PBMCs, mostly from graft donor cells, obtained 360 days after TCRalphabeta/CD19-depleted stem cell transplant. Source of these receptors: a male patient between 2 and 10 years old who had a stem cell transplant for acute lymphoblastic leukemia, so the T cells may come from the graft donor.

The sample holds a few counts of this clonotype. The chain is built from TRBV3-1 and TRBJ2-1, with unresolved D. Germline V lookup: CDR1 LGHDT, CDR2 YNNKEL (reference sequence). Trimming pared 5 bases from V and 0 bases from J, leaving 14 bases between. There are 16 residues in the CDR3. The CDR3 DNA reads TGTGCCAGCAGCTCGCGACCCAGGAGCTCCTACAATGAGCAGTTCTTC. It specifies CASSSRPRSSYNEQFF.

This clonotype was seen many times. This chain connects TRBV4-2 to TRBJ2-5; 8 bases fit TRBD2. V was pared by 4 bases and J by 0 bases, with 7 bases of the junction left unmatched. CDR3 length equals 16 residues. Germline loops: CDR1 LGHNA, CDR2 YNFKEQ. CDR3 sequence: CASSPRGTRNQETQYF. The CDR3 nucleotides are TGTGCCAGCAGCCCCCGAGGGACTAGAAACCAAGAGACCCAGTACTTC.

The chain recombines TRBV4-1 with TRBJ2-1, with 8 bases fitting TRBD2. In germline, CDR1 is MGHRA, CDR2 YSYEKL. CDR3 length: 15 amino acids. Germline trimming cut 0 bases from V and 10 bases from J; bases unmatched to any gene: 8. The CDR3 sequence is CASSQDRSLAGEQFF. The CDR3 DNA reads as TGCGCCAGCAGCCAAGATCGGAGTTTAGCGGGAGAGCAGTTCTTC.

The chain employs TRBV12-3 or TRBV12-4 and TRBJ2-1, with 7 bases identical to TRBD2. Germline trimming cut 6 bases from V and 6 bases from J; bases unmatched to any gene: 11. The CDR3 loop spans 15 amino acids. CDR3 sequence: CASRPPRTRSNEQFF. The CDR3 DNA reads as TGTGCCAGCAGACCCCCCCGGACTAGGAGCAATGAGCAGTTCTTC.

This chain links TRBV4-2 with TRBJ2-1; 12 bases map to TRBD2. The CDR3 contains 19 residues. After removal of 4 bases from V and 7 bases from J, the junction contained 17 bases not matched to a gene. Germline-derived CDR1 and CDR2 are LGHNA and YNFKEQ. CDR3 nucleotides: TGTGCCAGCAGCCCCTCGACGGGGCTAGCGGGAGGGTCTTTTAATGAGCAGTTCTTC. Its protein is CASSPSTGLAGGSFNEQFF.

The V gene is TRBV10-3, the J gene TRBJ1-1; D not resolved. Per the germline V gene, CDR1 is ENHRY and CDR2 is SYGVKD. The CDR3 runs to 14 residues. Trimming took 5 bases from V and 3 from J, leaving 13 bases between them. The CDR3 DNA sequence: TGTGCCATCAGTTTAGGGAATAAGGACACTGAAGCTTTCTTT. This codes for CAISLGNKDTEAFF.

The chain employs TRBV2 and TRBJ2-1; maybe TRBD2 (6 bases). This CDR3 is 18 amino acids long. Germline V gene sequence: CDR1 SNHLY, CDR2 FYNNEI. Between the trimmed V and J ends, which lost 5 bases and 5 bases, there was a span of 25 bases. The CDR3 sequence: CASSQHRVGRGSNNEQFF. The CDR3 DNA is TGTGCCAGCAGTCAACACCGGGTCGGCCGGGGGAGTAACAATGAGCAGTTCTTC.

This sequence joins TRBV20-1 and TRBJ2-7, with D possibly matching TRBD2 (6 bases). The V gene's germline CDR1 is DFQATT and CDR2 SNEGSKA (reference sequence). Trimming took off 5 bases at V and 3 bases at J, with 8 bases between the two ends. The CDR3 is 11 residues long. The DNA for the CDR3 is TGCAGTGCTCGGAGGGACTACGAGCAGTACTTC. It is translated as CSARRDYEQYF.

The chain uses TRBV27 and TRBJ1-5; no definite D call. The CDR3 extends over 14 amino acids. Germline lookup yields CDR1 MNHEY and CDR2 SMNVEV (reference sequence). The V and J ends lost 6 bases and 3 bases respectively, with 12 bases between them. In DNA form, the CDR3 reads TGTGCCAGCAGACGAACAGCGTTCAATCAGCCCCAGCATTTT. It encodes CASRRTAFNQPQHF.

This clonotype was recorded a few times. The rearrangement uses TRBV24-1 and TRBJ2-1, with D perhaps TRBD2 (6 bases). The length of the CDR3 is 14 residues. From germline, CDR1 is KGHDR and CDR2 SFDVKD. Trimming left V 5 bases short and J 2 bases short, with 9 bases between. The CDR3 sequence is CATSGGGTYNEQFF. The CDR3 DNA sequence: TGTGCCACCAGTGGGGGAGGCACCTACAATGAGCAGTTCTTC.

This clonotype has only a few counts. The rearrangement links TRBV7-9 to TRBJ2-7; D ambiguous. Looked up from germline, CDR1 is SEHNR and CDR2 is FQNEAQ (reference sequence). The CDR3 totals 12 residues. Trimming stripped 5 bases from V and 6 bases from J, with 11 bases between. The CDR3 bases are TGTGCCAGCAGCCACCCCCTAGGCGAGCAGTACTTC. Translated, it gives CASSHPLGEQYF. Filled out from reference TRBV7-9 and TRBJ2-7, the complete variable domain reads DTGVSQNPRHKITKRGQNVTFRCDPISEHNRLYWYRQTLGQGPEFLTYFQNEAQLEKSRLLSDRFSAERPKGSFSTLEIQRTEQGDSAMYLCASSHPLGEQYFGPGTRLTVT.

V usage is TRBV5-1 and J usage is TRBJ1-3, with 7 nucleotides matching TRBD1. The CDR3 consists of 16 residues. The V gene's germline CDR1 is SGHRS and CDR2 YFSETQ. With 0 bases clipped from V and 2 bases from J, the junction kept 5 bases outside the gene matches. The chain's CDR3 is CASSLAGQVPGNTIYF. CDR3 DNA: TGCGCCAGCAGCTTGGCAGGACAGGTACCTGGAAACACCATATATTTT.

Here the CDR3 reads CASSWTATNEKLFF. The CDR3 DNA reads as TGTGCCAGCAGTTGGACAGCAACTAATGAAAAACTGTTTTTT. V gene TRBV12-3 or TRBV12-4 combines with J gene TRBJ1-4, with a weak D call TRBD1 (6 bases). The CDR3 length is 14 residues. V was shortened by 4 bases and J by 0 bases, with 6 bases between the two germline ends.

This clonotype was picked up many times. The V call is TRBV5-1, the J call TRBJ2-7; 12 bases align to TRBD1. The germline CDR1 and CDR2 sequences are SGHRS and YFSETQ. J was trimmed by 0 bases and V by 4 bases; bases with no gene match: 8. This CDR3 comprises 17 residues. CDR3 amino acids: CASSIGTGGRSSYEQYF. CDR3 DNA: TGCGCCAGCAGCATCGGGACAGGGGGCCGTAGCTCCTACGAGCAGTACTTC.

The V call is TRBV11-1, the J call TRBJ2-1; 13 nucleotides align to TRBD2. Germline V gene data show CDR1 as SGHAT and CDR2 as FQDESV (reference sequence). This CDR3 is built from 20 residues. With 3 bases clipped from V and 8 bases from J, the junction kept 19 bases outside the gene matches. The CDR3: CASSFPSQGRGLAGWYEQFF. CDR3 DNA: TGTGCCAGCAGCTTTCCCAGTCAGGGTCGGGGACTAGCGGGATGGTATGAGCAGTTCTTC.

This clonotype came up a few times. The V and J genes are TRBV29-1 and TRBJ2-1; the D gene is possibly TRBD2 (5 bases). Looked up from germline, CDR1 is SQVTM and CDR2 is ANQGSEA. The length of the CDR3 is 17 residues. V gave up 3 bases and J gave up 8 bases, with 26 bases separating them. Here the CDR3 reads CSVEAGERGGLVDEQFF. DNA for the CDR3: TGCAGCGTTGAGGCTGGGGAACGGGGTGGGTTGGTCGATGAGCAGTTCTTC.

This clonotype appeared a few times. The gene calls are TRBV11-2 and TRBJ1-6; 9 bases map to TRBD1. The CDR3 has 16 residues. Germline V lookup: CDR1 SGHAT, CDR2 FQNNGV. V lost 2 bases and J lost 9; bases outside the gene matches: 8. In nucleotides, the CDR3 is TGTGCCAGCAGCTTATTACCGGGACAGGGAGGTTCACCCCTCCACTTT. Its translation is CASSLLPGQGGSPLHF.

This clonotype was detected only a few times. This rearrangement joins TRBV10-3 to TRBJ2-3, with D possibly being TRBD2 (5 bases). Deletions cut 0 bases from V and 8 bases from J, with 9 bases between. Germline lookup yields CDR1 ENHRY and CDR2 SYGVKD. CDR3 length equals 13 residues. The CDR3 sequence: CAISESDYSTQYF. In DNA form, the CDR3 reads TGTGCCATCAGTGAGTCAGACTATTCTACGCAGTATTTT.

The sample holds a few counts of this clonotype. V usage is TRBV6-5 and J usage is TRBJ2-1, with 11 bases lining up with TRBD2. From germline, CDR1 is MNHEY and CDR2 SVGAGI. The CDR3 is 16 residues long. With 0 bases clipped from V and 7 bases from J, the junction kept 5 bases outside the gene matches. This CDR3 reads CASSYSALAGVNEQFF. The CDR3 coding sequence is TGTGCCAGCAGTTACTCAGCACTAGCGGGAGTGAATGAGCAGTTCTTC.

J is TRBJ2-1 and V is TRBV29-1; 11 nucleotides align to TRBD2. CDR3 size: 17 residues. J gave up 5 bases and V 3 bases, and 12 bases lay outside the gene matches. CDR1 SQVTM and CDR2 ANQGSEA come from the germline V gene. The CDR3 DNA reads TGCAGCGTTGATCGTAGCGGGAGGGCCCGAGGACACAATGAGCAGTTCTTC. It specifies CSVDRSGRARGHNEQFF.

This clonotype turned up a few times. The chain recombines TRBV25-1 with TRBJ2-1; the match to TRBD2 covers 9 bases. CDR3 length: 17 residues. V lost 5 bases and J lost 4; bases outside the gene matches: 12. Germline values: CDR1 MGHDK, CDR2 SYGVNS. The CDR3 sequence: CASSIFSGSAVYNEQFF. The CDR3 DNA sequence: TGTGCCAGCAGTATTTTTAGCGGGAGCGCAGTTTACAATGAGCAGTTCTTC.

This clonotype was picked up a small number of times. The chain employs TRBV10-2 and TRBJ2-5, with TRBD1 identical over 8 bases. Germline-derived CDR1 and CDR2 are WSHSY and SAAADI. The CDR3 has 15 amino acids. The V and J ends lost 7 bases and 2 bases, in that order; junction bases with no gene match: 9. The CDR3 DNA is TGCGCCAGCACCGGACAGGGCTGGAAACAAGAGACCCAGTACTTC. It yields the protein CASTGQGWKQETQYF.

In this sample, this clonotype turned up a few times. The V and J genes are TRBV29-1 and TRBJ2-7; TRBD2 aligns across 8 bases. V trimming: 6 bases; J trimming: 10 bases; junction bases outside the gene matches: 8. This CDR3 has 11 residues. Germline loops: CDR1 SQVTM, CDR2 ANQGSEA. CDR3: CSVFELAVQYF. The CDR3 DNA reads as TGCAGCGTCTTCGAACTAGCGGTTCAGTACTTC.

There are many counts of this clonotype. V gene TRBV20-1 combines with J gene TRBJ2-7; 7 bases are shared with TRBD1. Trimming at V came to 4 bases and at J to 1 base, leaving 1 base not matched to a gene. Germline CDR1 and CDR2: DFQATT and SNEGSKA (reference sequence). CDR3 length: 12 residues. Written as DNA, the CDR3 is TGCAGTGCTACACAGGGGTCCTACGAGCAGTACTTC. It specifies CSATQGSYEQYF.

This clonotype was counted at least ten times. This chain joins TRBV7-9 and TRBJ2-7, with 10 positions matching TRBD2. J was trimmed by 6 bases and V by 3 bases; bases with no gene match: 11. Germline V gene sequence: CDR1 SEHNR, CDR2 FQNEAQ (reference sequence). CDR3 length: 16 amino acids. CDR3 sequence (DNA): TGTGCCAGCAGCTTGGAAGGGTTTCTAGCGGGAGTCGAGCAGTACTTC. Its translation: CASSLEGFLAGVEQYF.

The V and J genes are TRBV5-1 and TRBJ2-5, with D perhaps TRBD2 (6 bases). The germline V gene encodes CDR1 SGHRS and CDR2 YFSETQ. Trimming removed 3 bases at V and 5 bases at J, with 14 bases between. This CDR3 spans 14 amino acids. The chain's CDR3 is CASSSGLFQETQYF. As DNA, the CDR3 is TGCGCCAGCAGCTCCGGACTATTTCAGGAGACCCAGTACTTC.

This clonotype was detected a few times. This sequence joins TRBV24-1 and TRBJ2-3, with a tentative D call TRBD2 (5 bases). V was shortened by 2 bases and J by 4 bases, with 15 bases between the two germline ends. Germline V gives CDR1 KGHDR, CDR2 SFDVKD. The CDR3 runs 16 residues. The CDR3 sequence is CATSDSTAAGSDTQYF. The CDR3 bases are TGTGCCACCAGTGATTCCACAGCGGCGGGCTCAGATACGCAGTATTTT.

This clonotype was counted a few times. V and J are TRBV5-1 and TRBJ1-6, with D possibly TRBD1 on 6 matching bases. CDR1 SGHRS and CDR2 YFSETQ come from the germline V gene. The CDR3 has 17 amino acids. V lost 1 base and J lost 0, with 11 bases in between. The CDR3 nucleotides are TGCGCCAGCAGCTTGTTCGACAGGACCTCCTATAATTCACCCCTCCACTTT. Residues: CASSLFDRTSYNSPLHF.

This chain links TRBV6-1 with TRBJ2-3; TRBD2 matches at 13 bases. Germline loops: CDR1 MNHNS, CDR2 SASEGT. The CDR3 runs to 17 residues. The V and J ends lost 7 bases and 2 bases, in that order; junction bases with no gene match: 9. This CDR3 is CASIPGTSGKNTDTQYF. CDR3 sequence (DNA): TGTGCCAGCATTCCCGGGACTAGCGGGAAGAACACAGATACGCAGTATTTT.

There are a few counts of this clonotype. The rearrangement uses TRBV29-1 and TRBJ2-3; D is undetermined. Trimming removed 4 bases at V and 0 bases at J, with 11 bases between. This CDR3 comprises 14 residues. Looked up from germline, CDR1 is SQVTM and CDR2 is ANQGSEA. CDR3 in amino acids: CSVASTSSTDTQYF. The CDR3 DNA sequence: TGCAGCGTTGCAAGCACCTCTAGCACAGATACGCAGTATTTT.